The entry below gives a single T cell receptor (beta chain) sequence along with its context. As yet, its antigen is unknown. Libraries for TCR beta were made by quantitative 5'-RACE with molecular barcodes. TCRdb fed the 5' RACE reads into MiXCR, producing one record per CDR3 protein. This table has under 300,000 distinct CDR3 sequences, 18% appearing once. This sample is drawn from a study of CD8 T cells in ankylosing spondylitis. Findings and caveats of the study: Some of the motif variants had earlier been found in reactive arthritis patients' fluid and blood.

From germline, CDR1 is MNHEY and CDR2 SVGAGI. The CDR3 sequence is 16 residues long. The V end was cut by 0 bases, the J end by 2 bases, with 14 bases between. This clonotype originated in a male donor with ankylosing spondylitis or in good health (not recorded which). Sequenced input: blood, either unsorted or a sorted T cell fraction (not recorded which). The chain has TRBV6-5 and TRBJ2-7; TRBD2 is a possible D gene (5 bases). The CDR3 coding sequence is TGTGCCAGCAGTTACTCAATGGGAGATAGGGCCTACGAGCAGTACTTC. Its translation: CASSYSMGDRAYEQYF.